At least ten counts were recorded for the clone carrying this TCR beta chain. Its target is unknown. The sample comes from a study of post-analysis software for immune sequencing data. Study outcomes and limitations: Roughly 5 TRBV segments, TRBV5-6, TRBV5-1 and TRBV20-1 among them, were found more frequent in patients than controls. With F measure, samples from one preparation batch clustered together strongly. Compared with controls, patients showed significantly lower normalized Chao1 diversity.

The library was made from cDNA and included unique molecular identifiers. A population of 1 to 10 million T cells gave rise to roughly 0.5 million cDNA molecules. Via MiXCR, TCRdb re-called the PCR reads, giving one row per CDR3 protein. This table holds hundreds of thousands of distinct CDR3 sequences, approximately 37% found once. This CDR3 has 15 residues. The germline gives CDR1 SGHTA, CDR2 FQGTGA. With V trimmed by 5 bases and J by 1 base, 5 bases remained unmatched. The V gene is TRBV7-3, the J gene TRBJ2-3; 8 bases line up with TRBD1. Sequencing was performed on blood. This sequence originates from a girl aged 2-10 years with multiple sclerosis. This chain's CDR3 is CASSPQGGRTDTQYF. DNA of the CDR3: TGTGCCAGCAGCCCACAGGGGGGACGCACAGATACGCAGTATTTT. The entire variable domain, with the rest obtained from reference TRBV7-3 and TRBJ2-3, is as follows: GAGVSQTPSNKVTEKGKYVELRCDPISGHTALYWYRQSLGQGPEFLIYFQGTGAADDSGLPNDRFFAVRPEGSVSTLKIQRTERGDSAVYLCASSPQGGRTDTQYFGPGTRLTVL.